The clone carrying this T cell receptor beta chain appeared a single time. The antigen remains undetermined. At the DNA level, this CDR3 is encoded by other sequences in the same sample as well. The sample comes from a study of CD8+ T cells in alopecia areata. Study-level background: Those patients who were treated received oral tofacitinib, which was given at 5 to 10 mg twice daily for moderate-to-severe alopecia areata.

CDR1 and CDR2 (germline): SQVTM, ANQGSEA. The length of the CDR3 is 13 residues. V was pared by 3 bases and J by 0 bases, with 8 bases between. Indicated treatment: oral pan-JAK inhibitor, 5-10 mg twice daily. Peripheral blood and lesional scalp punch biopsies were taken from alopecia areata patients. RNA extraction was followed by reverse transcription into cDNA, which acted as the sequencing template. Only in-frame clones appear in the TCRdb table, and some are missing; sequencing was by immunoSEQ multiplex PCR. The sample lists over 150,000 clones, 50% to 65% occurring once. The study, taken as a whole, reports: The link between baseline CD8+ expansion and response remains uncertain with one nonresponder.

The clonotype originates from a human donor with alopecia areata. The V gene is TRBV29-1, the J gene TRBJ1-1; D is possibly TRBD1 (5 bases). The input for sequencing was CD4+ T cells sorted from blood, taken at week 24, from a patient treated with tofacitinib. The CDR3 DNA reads TGCAGCGTTGAGAGACAGATGAACACTGAAGCTTTCTTT. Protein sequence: CSVERQMNTEAFF.